A selection of T cell receptor beta chains follows, all from one sample in a study of regulatory T cells in long-lasting Graves disease. TCRdb passed the multiplex PCR reads through MiXCR, listing each CDR3 protein once. The sample yields about 420,000 distinct CDR3 sequences, around 17% seen once. These data were also reused for a study on T cells in Graves' hyperthyroidism and ophthalmopathy.

The input for sequencing was peripheral blood mononuclear cells (PBMCs), taken at new diagnosis, from a patient treated with antithyroid drugs. Every receptor here comes from a woman aged 18-35 years with Graves disease. The CDR3 runs from the conserved cysteine through the conserved F or W. A D gene is named only where the DNA matches it firmly. Size tells how often a clone was seen (once, few, many) or the class of an expanded clone, and some rows leave it out.

size	J	length	D	V	CDR3	DNA
many	TRBJ2-1	13	TRBD2	TRBV28	CATRAGPYNEQFF	TGTGCCACCAGAGCGGGACCCTACAATGAGCAGTTCTTC
once	TRBJ2-7	15	TRBD2	TRBV6-5	CASSYTGLAVYEQYF	TGTGCCAGCAGTTATACGGGACTAGCGGTCTACGAGCAGTACTTC
many	TRBJ2-7	11	-	TRBV13	CASSSGFEQYF	TGTGCCAGCAGCTCAGGGTTCGAGCAGTACTTC
-	TRBJ1-5	17	-	TRBV20-1	CSARDWPPDSSNQPQHF	TGCAGTGCTAGAGATTGGCCCCCCGATAGTAGCAATCAGCCCCAGCATTTT
-	TRBJ1-6	14	-	TRBV9	CASSVVGSDSPLHF	TGTGCCAGCAGCGTAGTGGGTTCGGATTCACCCCTCCACTTT
-	TRBJ2-5	17	TRBD2	TRBV7-9	CASSLSPGLAGVETQYF	TGTGCCAGCAGCTTATCCCCAGGACTAGCGGGAGTAGAGACCCAGTACTTC
-	TRBJ2-5	15	TRBD2	TRBV7-9	CASSRLAGDQETQYF	TGTGCCAGCAGCCGATTAGCGGGAGACCAAGAGACCCAGTACTTC
many	TRBJ1-1	16	-	TRBV12-3/TRBV12-4	CASTTTPGGLNTEAFF	TGTGCCAGCACCACCACCCCTGGGGGCCTGAACACTGAAGCTTTCTTT
many	TRBJ2-2	16	TRBD2	TRBV12-3/TRBV12-4	CASRGLAGGFAGELFF	TGTGCCAGCAGGGGACTAGCGGGAGGTTTTGCCGGGGAGCTGTTTTTT
many	TRBJ2-1	15	-	TRBV11-3	CASSISGQVLNEQFF	TGTGCCAGCAGCATAAGCGGGCAAGTCCTCAATGAGCAGTTCTTC
many	TRBJ2-7	16	-	TRBV20-1	CSARDQIVADPYEQYF	TGCAGTGCTAGAGATCAGATAGTAGCGGATCCCTACGAGCAGTACTTC
many	TRBJ2-1	14	-	TRBV7-3	CASSQGGSYNEQFF	TGTGCCAGCAGCCAAGGAGGGTCCTACAATGAGCAGTTCTTC
few	TRBJ2-3	14	TRBD1	TRBV29-1	CSVCYRGVTDTQYF	TGCAGCGTTTGTTACAGGGGGGTCACAGATACGCAGTATTTT
many	TRBJ1-6	14	-	TRBV4-3	CASSRDPEDSPLHF	TGCGCCAGCAGCCGAGACCCAGAGGATTCACCCCTCCACTTT
many	TRBJ2-1	13	-	TRBV27	CASSLFLDNEQFF	TGTGCCAGCAGTTTATTCCTCGACAATGAGCAGTTCTTC
few	TRBJ2-7	16	-	TRBV13	CASSPPHGRDYNEQYF	TGTGCCAGCAGCCCCCCGCACGGCAGGGATTACAATGAGCAGTACTTC
few	TRBJ2-2	16	TRBD2	TRBV7-3	CASSLVASGDTGELFF	TGTGCCAGCAGCTTAGTCGCTAGCGGCGACACCGGGGAGCTGTTTTTT
-	TRBJ1-1	14	-	TRBV28	CASTWGSVDTEAFF	TGTGCCAGCACCTGGGGATCTGTGGACACTGAAGCTTTCTTT
many	TRBJ2-1	14	-	TRBV30	CAWMAGLGYNEQFF	TGTGCCTGGATGGCGGGGTTAGGCTACAATGAGCAGTTCTTC
few	TRBJ1-1	15	-	TRBV6-1	CASTHREGMNTEAFF	TGTGCCAGCACCCACAGGGAGGGTATGAACACTGAAGCTTTCTTT
-	TRBJ2-5	13	TRBD2	TRBV28	CASGGLAQETQYF	TGTGCCAGCGGGGGACTAGCGCAAGAGACCCAGTACTTC
many	TRBJ2-1	14	-	TRBV7-2	CASSLDGLYNEQFF	TGTGCCAGCAGCTTAGACGGGCTTTACAATGAGCAGTTCTTC
-	TRBJ2-3	14	TRBD2	TRBV19	CASRIAGITDTQYF	TGTGCCAGTAGGATAGCGGGGATCACAGATACGCAGTATTTT
-	TRBJ2-1	15	-	TRBV12-3/TRBV12-4	CASGTGAQPYNEQFF	TGTGCCAGCGGTACCGGGGCCCAGCCCTACAATGAGCAGTTCTTC
many	TRBJ2-1	15	-	TRBV7-2	CASSLRGGMYNEQFF	TGTGCCAGCAGCTTAAGAGGCGGGATGTACAATGAGCAGTTCTTC
-	TRBJ2-4	15	-	TRBV6-2/TRBV6-3	CASSYPGRAKNIQYF	TGTGCCAGCAGTTACCCCGGCCGGGCCAAAAACATTCAGTACTTC
many	TRBJ2-1	14	-	TRBV7-9	CASSLSEWADKLFF	TGTGCCAGCAGCTTATCCGAGTGGGCGGACAAGCTGTTCTTC
few	TRBJ2-3	15	TRBD2	TRBV6-2/TRBV6-3	CASRATSGSGDTQYF	TGTGCCAGCAGAGCCACTAGCGGGAGCGGAGATACGCAGTATTTT
many	TRBJ2-7	14	-	TRBV6-1	CASSNGLSTYEQYF	TGTGCCAGCAGTAATGGACTGAGCACCTACGAGCAGTACTTC
few	TRBJ1-1	14	-	TRBV3-1	CASSQGEANTEAFF	TGTGCCAGCAGCCAAGGGGAAGCTAACACTGAAGCTTTCTTT
-	TRBJ2-3	14	-	TRBV24-1	CATSEGRVEDTQYF	TGTGCCACCAGTGAGGGAAGGGTCGAAGATACGCAGTATTTT
-	TRBJ2-7	15	TRBD1	TRBV12-3/TRBV12-4	CASSLKGQGTYEQYF	TGTGCCAGCAGTTTGAAGGGACAGGGGACCTACGAGCAGTACTTC